The text below deals with one TCR beta chain. The protocol was immunoSEQ multiplex PCR, while the TCRdb copy is restricted to in-frame clones and leaves out a portion. The sample includes approximately 110,000 clones, about 90% seen only once; the top ten take roughly 1.4%. The entry originates in a study of T cells after somatic rescue of genetic block. The V end lost 5 bases, the J end lost 3 bases, and 16 bases lay between the germline ends. The CDR3 runs 15 residues. Germline loops: CDR1 MNHEY, CDR2 SVGAGI. The TCR originated in a woman in her late teens or twenties. The sequencing input was peripheral blood mononuclear cells (PBMCs). This rearrangement joins TRBV6-5 to TRBJ2-5; a weak D match, TRBD1 (7 bases). This CDR3 is CASSNPGGREETQYF. Here the CDR3 DNA reads TGTGCCAGCAGTAACCCAGGGGGGCGTGAAGAGACCCAGTACTTC.